One sample yielded the 8 T cell receptor beta chains listed below, sequenced in a study of control samples from healthy donors and cancer patients. Only in-frame clones appear in the TCRdb table, and some are missing; sequencing was by immunoSEQ multiplex PCR. The table includes about 53,000 clones, about nine tenths detected once. Sequencing used PBMCs. The receptors here all came from a man in his 60s with head and neck cancer.

V and J are TRBV5-8 and TRBJ2-1; perhaps TRBD1 as D (5 bases). In germline, CDR1 is SGHTS, CDR2 YDEGEE. V was cut by 4 bases and J by 2 bases, with 13 bases left in between. The CDR3 contains 15 residues. The CDR3 region is CASSALKGAYNEQFF. The CDR3 bases are TGTGCCAGCAGCGCATTAAAAGGGGCCTACAATGAGCAGTTCTTC.

The chain carries TRBV15 and TRBJ2-3, with a possible D match to TRBD1 (5 bases). This CDR3 comprises 14 residues. With 3 bases removed from V and 6 bases from J, the gap between germline ends came to 13 bases. Germline-derived CDR1 and CDR2 are LNHNV and YYDKDF (reference sequence). This chain's CDR3 is CATSRGQRRDTQYF. The CDR3 DNA reads TGTGCCACCAGCAGGGGGCAGAGAAGGGATACGCAGTATTTT.

J is TRBJ2-5 and V is TRBV7-2, with D possibly TRBD1 on 5 matching bases. CDR1 and CDR2 (germline): SGHTA, FQGNSA. The CDR3 runs to 14 residues. V was pared by 2 bases and J by 5 bases, with 12 bases between. CDR3 region: CASSLSGSRETQYF. The DNA for the CDR3 is TGTGCCAGCAGCTTATCAGGGTCGCGCGAGACCCAGTACTTC. Together with reference TRBV7-2 and TRBJ2-5, the CDR3 gives the full variable domain: GAGVSQSPSNKVTEKGKDVELRCDPISGHTALYWYRQSLGQGLEFLIYFQGNSAPDKSGLPSDRFSAERTGGSVSTLTIQRTQQEDSAVYLCASSLSGSRETQYFGPGTRLLVL.

This clone was counted a few times. This chain uses TRBV7-3 with TRBJ2-7, with no clear D. Germline-derived CDR1 and CDR2 are SGHTA and FQGTGA. Trimming shortened V by 2 bases and J by 2 bases, and 10 bases separated the two germline ends. This CDR3 spans 14 amino acids. CDR3 nucleotide sequence: TGTGCCAGCAGCTTAGTAGCACCTCCCTACGAGCAGTACTTC. Protein sequence: CASSLVAPPYEQYF.

This sequence joins TRBV11-3 and TRBJ2-2; tentative D call: TRBD1 (5 bases). The CDR3 has 14 amino acids. V gave up 1 base and J gave up 6 bases, with 9 bases separating them. Germline V CDR1 and CDR2: SGHNT, YENEEA. The CDR3: CASSLGRVAGELFF. The CDR3, as DNA: TGTGCCAGCAGCTTAGGCAGGGTGGCCGGGGAGCTGTTTTTT.

The CDR3 spells CASSLGPLTAVAYEQYF. The CDR3 DNA reads TGTGCCAGCAGCTTAGGGCCCTTGACAGCCGTGGCCTACGAGCAGTACTTC. The V gene is TRBV11-2, the J gene TRBJ2-7; perhaps TRBD1 as D (5 bases). The CDR3 runs to 17 residues. CDR1 SGHAT and CDR2 FQNNGV come from the germline V gene. The ends were cut back, 1 base at V and 2 bases at J, with 18 bases in the middle.

The genes are TRBV6-5 and TRBJ2-6; D is undetermined. This CDR3 has 14 residues. Trimming removed 8 bases at V and 0 bases at J, with 8 bases between. Germline assignment: CDR1 MNHEY and CDR2 SVGAGI. Here the CDR3 reads CASGIRSGANVLTF. The CDR3 DNA sequence: TGTGCCAGCGGTATCCGCTCTGGGGCCAACGTCCTGACTTTC.

V is TRBV4-3 and J is TRBJ2-2; either TRBD1 or TRBD2 may fit D (6 bases each). Trimming pared 4 bases from V and 3 bases from J, leaving 18 bases between. This CDR3 is 17 amino acids long. Germline-derived CDR1 and CDR2 are LGHNA and YSLEER. The CDR3 sequence: CASSLSRGRGDTGELFF. The CDR3 DNA follows: TGCGCCAGCAGCCTAAGTCGGGGGCGCGGGGACACCGGGGAGCTGTTTTTT.